This TCR beta chain was identified in a study of cytotoxic CD8 clonotypes in ibrutinib-treated CLL (dated by TCRdb to 2020 to 2022). For the study in its entirety: The cohort included some 14 treatment-naive and eleven to twelve relapsed/refractory patients; about 18 were IGHV unmutated. Responses were partial in roughly 24 patients and complete in 2; after median about 70 months follow-up, roughly 14 stayed in remission and around 12 progressed. The response samples were drawn at a median of roughly twelve months into treatment, with a range of about 6 to 36 months. On average, each sample had approximately 260,000 productive templates and roughly 95,000 productive rearrangements. Of the approximately 90 people in the trial, approximately 28 had longitudinal samples available. Cryopreserved peripheral blood mononuclear cells were obtained before treatment, at response, and at either sustained remission or disease progression. Every sample from remission and from progressive disease was obtained while the patients were still on ibrutinib. Overall results and qualifications from the work: Sampling times were not matched between sustained-remission and progressing patients, and lymph node repertoires were not studied. Baseline clonality exceeded that of age-matched healthy donors and correlated strongly with circulating CD8+ T-cell counts. Clonality increased at ibrutinib response, stayed stable in sustained remission, and fell back toward baseline at progression. Public clonotypes were rare and either contracted or stayed stable during treatment, and the rise in clonality at ibrutinib response reflected the expansion of private clonotypes.

The sample's time point label, decoded: 24 months on ibrutinib. For TCR beta library preparation, roughly 2.2 micrograms of genomic DNA were isolated from cryopreserved PBMCs. High-throughput TCR beta sequencing was performed on longitudinal blood samples from CLL patients receiving ibrutinib monotherapy. Patients were enrolled in a phase 2 open-label single-center ibrutinib monotherapy trial. This clone was detected only once. No cognate antigen has been identified for it. Per-base quality was not reported, and no clone a single base away is much larger than it. Trimming leaves V shorter by 6 bases and J shorter by 10 bases, with the junction holding 16 bases beyond the gene matches. The germline V gene provides CDR1 SNHLY and CDR2 FYNNEI. Inclusive of the bounding cysteine and phenylalanine, the CDR3 is 16 residues long. The CDR3 DNA has 48 bases and is translated from base 1. The goal of deep resolution MiSeq sequencing was a depth between 1 in 1 million and 1 in 200,000 T cells, and coverage averaged 10x per clonotype. TCR beta libraries were generated with the immunoSEQ hsTCRB Kit. Turning to the authors' computational methods: Data were analyzed with ImmunoSEQ Data Assistant and ImmunoSEQ Analyzer, with V, D and J genes assigned per IMGT definitions. Clonality was computed as one minus normalized Shannon entropy of productive rearrangement frequencies, ranging from 0 to 1. Public clonotype analysis was restricted to overrepresented clonotypes comprising at least 0.05% of each patient's repertoire. Roughly 12 age-matched healthy donor repertoires from immuneACCESS were used as controls for clonality. TCRdb took over this immuneACCESS table, retaining in-frame rearrangements with V and J assigned. Such tables are incomplete; in checked studies, under half of the missing clones stem from an unresolved V gene, and the remainder is unexplained. D and trimming were read from the DNA, whereas the V and J calls and clone size are those reported in that table. Within this sample are about 250,000 clones, with around 70% of them counted one time only. The biggest ten clones account for 15% to 17% of the sample.

The chain joins TRBV2 to TRBJ2-1; 9 bases in between match TRBD2. Here the sequenced sample was PBMCs, taken after 24 months of ibrutinib treatment. The receptor was derived from a human donor with chronic lymphocytic leukemia. The CDR3 in this case is CASSPEDQREEWEQFF. The DNA sequence reads TGTGCCAGCAGCCCCGAGGATCAGCGGGAGGAGTGGGAGCAGTTCTTC. With all but the CDR3 taken from the reference TRBV2 and TRBJ2-1 genes, the full variable domain is: EPEVTQTPSHQVTQMGQEVILRCVPISNHLYFYWYRQILGQKVEFLVSFYNNEISEKSEIFDDQFSVERPDGSNFTLKIRSTKLEDSAMYFCASSPEDQREEWEQFFGPGTRLTVL.